This TCR beta chain was found in a study of blood T cell repertoires in COVID-19 (dated by TCRdb to the early 2020s). Notes on the research overall: The collaborator samples originated in the United States, Italy and Spain and spanned the acute and convalescent phases of COVID-19. The prospective study material was composed of cDNA or gDNA derived from T cells, B-cell-depleted T cells, or PBMCs. Subjects who had been exposed to COVID-19, were actively infected with it, or had recovered from it provided the deeply sampled blood TCRbeta repertoires that made up the dataset. The repertoires were made available in a free public database intended to serve as a resource for research on the immune response to SARS-CoV-2. The samples were drawn from two sources: the first 160 participants of the ongoing ImmuneRACE study, and 1,200 or so subjects contributed by 6 global collaborators. A de-identified subject ID, COVID-19 status, age in years and sex were almost always included in the sample metadata. Where available, HLA class I and class II types were taken from metadata supplied by the sample provider and were not determined by assay-based typing. Overall results and qualifications from the work: How much clinical and demographic metadata was included differed by source and by participant, and the metadata was provided uncurated.

The immunoSEQ Assay, a bias-controlled multiplex PCR, was used to amplify TCRbeta CDR3 regions from genomic DNA. Concerning the study's data processing: Nucleated cell counts per sample were estimated from amplification of reference gene primers within the assay. To quantify the absolute abundance of each unique TCRbeta CDR3 rearrangement, sequence reads were collapsed and filtered. For each sample, productive Simpson clonality was calculated as the square root of Simpson's diversity index over productive rearrangements. TCRdb retrieved this table from immuneACCESS and kept in-frame rearrangements only. Not all clones are present; in checked studies, unresolved V genes account for under half, and no reason is known for the remainder. D and trimming were read from the DNA, whereas the V and J calls and clone size are those reported in that table. Present in this sample are about 250,000 clones, around 81% of which were seen just once. The ten largest clones capture approximately 6.3% of the sample.

Inclusive of the bounding cysteine and phenylalanine, the CDR3 is 14 residues long. The read is trimmed to its CDR3 DNA, 42 bases read in frame from base 1. The germline V and J ends show losses of 5 bases and 4 bases respectively, and no gene match explains 5 bases of the junction. Per the germline V gene, KGHDR is the CDR1 and SFDVKD is the CDR2. As regards this clone: Its antigen specificity is not known. No clone much larger than this one lies a single base away; base qualities are absent.

Collaborating institutions collected whole blood in K2EDTA tubes following their own protocols. For TCRbeta analysis, collaborators shipped samples in one of three forms: frozen whole blood, isolated PBMCs, or DNA extracted from either of those sample types. The chain is assembled from TRBV24-1 and TRBJ2-3; the junction holds 7 bases that match TRBD2. The sample was peripheral blood. The receptor comes from a woman aged 55-70 years with active or convalescent COVID-19. The CDR3 sequence is CATSVGGLADTQYF. The nucleotides are TGTGCCACCAGTGTCGGGGGGTTGGCAGATACGCAGTATTTT.